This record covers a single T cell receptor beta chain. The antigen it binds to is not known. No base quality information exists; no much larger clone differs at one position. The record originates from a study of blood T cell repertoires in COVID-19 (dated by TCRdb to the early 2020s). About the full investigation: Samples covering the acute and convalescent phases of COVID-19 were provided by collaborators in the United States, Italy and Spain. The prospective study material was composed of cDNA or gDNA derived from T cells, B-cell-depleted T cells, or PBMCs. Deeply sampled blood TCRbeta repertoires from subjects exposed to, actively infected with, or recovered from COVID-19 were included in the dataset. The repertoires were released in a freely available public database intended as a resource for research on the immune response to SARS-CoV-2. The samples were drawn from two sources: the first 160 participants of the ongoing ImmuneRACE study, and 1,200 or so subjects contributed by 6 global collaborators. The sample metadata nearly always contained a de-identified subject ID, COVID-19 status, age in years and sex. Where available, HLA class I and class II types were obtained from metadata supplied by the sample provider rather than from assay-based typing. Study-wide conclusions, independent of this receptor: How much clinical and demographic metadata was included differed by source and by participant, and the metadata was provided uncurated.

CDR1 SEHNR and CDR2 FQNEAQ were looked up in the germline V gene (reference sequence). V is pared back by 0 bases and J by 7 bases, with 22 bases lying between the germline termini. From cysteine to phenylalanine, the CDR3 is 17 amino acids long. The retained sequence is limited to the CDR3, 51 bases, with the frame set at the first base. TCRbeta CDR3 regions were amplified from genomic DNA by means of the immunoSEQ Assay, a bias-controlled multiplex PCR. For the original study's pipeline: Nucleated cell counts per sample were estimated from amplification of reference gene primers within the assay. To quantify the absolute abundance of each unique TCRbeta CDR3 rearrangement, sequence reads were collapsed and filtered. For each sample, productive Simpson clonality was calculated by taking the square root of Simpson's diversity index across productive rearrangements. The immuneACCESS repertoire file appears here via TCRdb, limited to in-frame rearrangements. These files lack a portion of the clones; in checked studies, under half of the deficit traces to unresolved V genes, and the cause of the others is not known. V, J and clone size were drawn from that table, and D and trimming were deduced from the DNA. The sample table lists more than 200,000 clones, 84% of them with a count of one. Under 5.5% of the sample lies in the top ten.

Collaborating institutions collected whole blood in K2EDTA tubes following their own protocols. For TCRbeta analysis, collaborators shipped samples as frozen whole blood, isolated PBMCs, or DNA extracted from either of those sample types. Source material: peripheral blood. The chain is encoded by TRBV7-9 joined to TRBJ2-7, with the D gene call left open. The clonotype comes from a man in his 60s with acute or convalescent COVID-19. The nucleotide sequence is TGTGCCAGCAGCTTAGCGTCGTCGTCAAGCATCCTAGTAGAGCAGTACTTC. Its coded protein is CASSLASSSSILVEQYF.